This TCR beta chain is drawn from a study of blood T cells in healthy people across ages. A J-beta primer mix and a sample-barcoded 5' primer were used in a second PCR of roughly 6 to 11 cycles. TCRdb ran MiXCR on the 5' RACE reads and lists one entry per CDR3 protein. The repertoire holds about 650,000 distinct CDR3 sequences, with 32% as singletons. There are many counts of this clonotype. J was trimmed by 2 bases and V by 0 bases; bases with no gene match: 4. Germline V gene data show CDR1 as SGHRS and CDR2 as YFSETQ. The CDR3 is 15 amino acids. Sequencing was done on a sample of blood. V gene TRBV5-1 combines with J gene TRBJ2-7; 8 bases agree with TRBD1. The source of this sequence is a woman older than 75 in good health. CDR3 coding DNA: TGCGCCAGCAGCTTGGGGCAGGGGGCGGCCTACGAGCAGTACTTC. Its translation is CASSLGQGAAYEQYF.